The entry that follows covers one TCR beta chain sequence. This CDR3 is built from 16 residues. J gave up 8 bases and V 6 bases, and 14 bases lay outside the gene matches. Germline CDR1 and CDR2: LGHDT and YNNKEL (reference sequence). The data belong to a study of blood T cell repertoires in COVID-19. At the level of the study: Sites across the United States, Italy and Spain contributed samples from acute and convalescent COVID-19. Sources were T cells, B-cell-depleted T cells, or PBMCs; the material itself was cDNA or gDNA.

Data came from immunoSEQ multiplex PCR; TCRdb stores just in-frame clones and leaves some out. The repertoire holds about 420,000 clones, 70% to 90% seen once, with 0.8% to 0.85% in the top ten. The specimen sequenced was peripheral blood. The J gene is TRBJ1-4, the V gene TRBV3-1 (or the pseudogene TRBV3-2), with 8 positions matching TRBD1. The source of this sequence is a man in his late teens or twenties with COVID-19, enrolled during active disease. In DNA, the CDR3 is TGTGCCAGCAGTTATCAAGGGGACAGGCCTTCGGAAAAACTGTTTTTT. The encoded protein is CASSYQGDRPSEKLFF.